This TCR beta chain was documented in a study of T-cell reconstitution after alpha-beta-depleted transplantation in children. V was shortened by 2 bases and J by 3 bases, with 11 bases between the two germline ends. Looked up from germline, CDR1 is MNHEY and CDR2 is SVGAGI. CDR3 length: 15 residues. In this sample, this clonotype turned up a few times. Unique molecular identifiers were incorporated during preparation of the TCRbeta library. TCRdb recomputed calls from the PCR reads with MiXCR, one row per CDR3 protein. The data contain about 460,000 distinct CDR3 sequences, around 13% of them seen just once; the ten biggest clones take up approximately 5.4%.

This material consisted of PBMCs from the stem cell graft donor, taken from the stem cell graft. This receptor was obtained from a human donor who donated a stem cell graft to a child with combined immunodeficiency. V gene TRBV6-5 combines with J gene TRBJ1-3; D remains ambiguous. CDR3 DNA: TGTGCCAGCAGTTACGCCCCTGGGGATGGAAACACCATATATTTT. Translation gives CASSYAPGDGNTIYF.